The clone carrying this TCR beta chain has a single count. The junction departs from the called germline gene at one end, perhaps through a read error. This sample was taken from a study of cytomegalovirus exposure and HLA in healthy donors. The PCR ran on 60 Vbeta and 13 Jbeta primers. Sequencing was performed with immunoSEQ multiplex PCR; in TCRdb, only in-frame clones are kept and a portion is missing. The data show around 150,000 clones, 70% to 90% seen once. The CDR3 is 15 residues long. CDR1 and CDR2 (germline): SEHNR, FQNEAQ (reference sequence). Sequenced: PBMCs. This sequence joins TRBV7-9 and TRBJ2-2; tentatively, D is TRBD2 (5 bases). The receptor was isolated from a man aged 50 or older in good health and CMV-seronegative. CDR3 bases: TGTTCCAGCAGCTTACCCGGAGGACGATCCGGGGAGCTGTTTTTT. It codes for CSSSLPGGRSGELFF.